This TCR beta chain was found in a study of cytomegalovirus exposure and HLA in healthy donors. Regarding the study as a whole: A previous analysis found most TCR beta V segments productive roughly 90% or roughly 30% of the time. Across donors, presence/absence analyses took sequencing depth to be roughly uniform.

Vbeta (60) and Jbeta (13) primers were used in the PCR. Method: immunoSEQ multiplex PCR; TCRdb's copy keeps in-frame clones and lacks some. This sample carries some 87,000 clones, nearly 70% of them seen once, and the ten largest clones take more than 13%. The CDR3 covers 16 residues. Germline V CDR1 and CDR2: MGHRA, YSYEKL. Unmatched junction bases numbered 9, after V lost 3 bases and J lost 1 base. Regarding this clone: No antigen is known for it.

The clonotype was recovered from a woman aged 45 to 65 in good health and CMV-seropositive. The chain joins TRBV4-1 to TRBJ2-7; 7 nucleotides match TRBD1. The sequenced sample consisted of PBMCs. The CDR3 bases are TGCGCCAGCAGCCATAATGACAGGGTCTCGTCCTACGAGCAGTACTTC. Residues: CASSHNDRVSSYEQYF.